This T cell receptor (beta chain) comes out of a study of graft-versus-host responses after intestinal transplantation. Regarding the study as a whole: The authors found GvH clones in recipient marrow, some appearing first in ileum or blood.

Some clones are missing from TCRdb's copy, which holds only in-frame ones; the method was immunoSEQ multiplex PCR. The sample lists under 95,000 clones, about 85% occurring once. CDR3 length: 14 amino acids. J gave up 6 bases and V 5 bases, and 5 bases lay outside the gene matches. Germline CDR1 and CDR2: SNHLY and FYNNEI. In this sample, this clone turned up a few times. What it binds is unknown. Sample: unstimulated CD4+ T cells sorted from spleen or lymph node cells, taken before transplant. The TCR originated in a human donor who was the organ donor for an intestinal transplant. The chain combines TRBV2 with TRBJ2-2, with 8 nucleotides matching TRBD1. CDR3 region: CASSRDRQSGELFF. The CDR3 bases are TGTGCCAGCAGTCGGGACAGGCAATCCGGGGAGCTGTTTTTT.